This is a list of T cell receptor beta chains from one sample in a study of T cells in Graves' hyperthyroidism and ophthalmopathy. TCRdb re-derived calls from the multiplex PCR reads in MiXCR, one entry per CDR3 protein. The sample includes over 350,000 distinct CDR3 sequences, about an eighth of them seen just once. The sample was blood. Receptor source: a middle-aged man with Graves' ophthalmopathy. CDR3s include the opening cysteine and the closing phenylalanine or tryptophan. The D gene is left open where the match is weak. Clone size appears in some rows only: once, few, many, or a class for an expanded clone.

j_gene: TRBJ2-2
d_gene: .
v_gene: TRBV6-1
abundance: few
CDR3aa: CASSEAPTGTGELFF
CDR3nt: TGTGCCAGCAGTGAAGCTCCAACGGGGACCGGGGAGCTGTTTTTT

j_gene: TRBJ2-7
d_gene: .
v_gene: TRBV3-1
abundance: many
CDR3aa: CASSRGAGPIYEQYF
CDR3nt: TGTGCCAGCAGCCGCGGCGCAGGGCCGATCTACGAGCAGTACTTC

j_gene: TRBJ2-4
d_gene: TRBD1
v_gene: TRBV20-1
abundance: many
CDR3aa: CSALRPGQGKNIQYF
CDR3nt: TGCAGTGCTCTTCGCCCCGGACAGGGCAAAAACATTCAGTACTTC

j_gene: TRBJ2-7
d_gene: TRBD1
v_gene: TRBV11-2
abundance: few
CDR3aa: CASSLTGGALEYERYF
CDR3nt: TGTGCCAGCAGCCTAACAGGGGGCGCGTTAGAATACGAGCGGTACTTC

j_gene: TRBJ1-2
d_gene: .
v_gene: TRBV19
abundance: many
CDR3aa: CASKEGNYGYTF
CDR3nt: TGTGCCAGTAAGGAGGGGAACTATGGCTACACCTTC

j_gene: TRBJ2-3
d_gene: .
v_gene: TRBV5-8
abundance: .
CDR3aa: CASSLIGQKIDTQYF
CDR3nt: TGTGCCAGCAGCTTGATTGGGCAGAAGATAGATACGCAGTATTTT

j_gene: TRBJ2-1
d_gene: .
v_gene: TRBV5-1
abundance: many
CDR3aa: CACSQGTYNEQFF
CDR3nt: TGCGCCTGCAGTCAGGGTACCTACAATGAGCAGTTCTTC

j_gene: TRBJ2-6
d_gene: TRBD2
v_gene: TRBV4-1
abundance: .
CDR3aa: CASSQLSLGRVPGANVLTF
CDR3nt: TGCGCCAGCAGCCAACTCTCCCTAGGGAGGGTTCCTGGGGCCAACGTCCTGACTTTC

j_gene: TRBJ2-1
d_gene: TRBD2
v_gene: TRBV6-2/TRBV6-3
abundance: many
CDR3aa: CASSALAGVYNEQFF
CDR3nt: TGTGCCAGCAGTGCCCTAGCGGGAGTCTACAATGAGCAGTTCTTC

j_gene: TRBJ1-5
d_gene: .
v_gene: TRBV30
abundance: many
CDR3aa: CAWSVRQLRNQPQHF
CDR3nt: TGTGCCTGGAGTGTACGTCAGCTTCGCAATCAGCCCCAGCATTTT

j_gene: TRBJ2-7
d_gene: .
v_gene: TRBV15
abundance: many
CDR3aa: CATSRVDGEQYF
CDR3nt: TGTGCCACCAGCAGAGTCGACGGAGAGCAGTACTTC

j_gene: TRBJ2-2
d_gene: TRBD2
v_gene: TRBV7-9
abundance: .
CDR3aa: CASSYLPGLAGDNGELFF
CDR3nt: TGTGCCAGCAGCTACTTACCGGGACTAGCGGGAGATAACGGGGAGCTGTTTTTT

j_gene: TRBJ2-1
d_gene: .
v_gene: TRBV20-1
abundance: many
CDR3aa: CSAEQGFGSYNEQFF
CDR3nt: TGCAGTGCTGAACAGGGTTTTGGGTCCTACAATGAGCAGTTCTTC

j_gene: TRBJ2-5
d_gene: .
v_gene: TRBV11-2
abundance: many
CDR3aa: CASSFRPENQETQYF
CDR3nt: TGTGCCAGCAGCTTCCGTCCGGAAAACCAAGAGACCCAGTACTTC

j_gene: TRBJ1-2
d_gene: TRBD1
v_gene: TRBV12-3/TRBV12-4
abundance: .
CDR3aa: CASSPGGGGGYTF
CDR3nt: TGTGCCAGCAGTCCTGGAGGGGGCGGAGGCTACACCTTC

j_gene: TRBJ2-4
d_gene: .
v_gene: TRBV7-2
abundance: .
CDR3aa: CASSVSGGKNIQYF
CDR3nt: TGTGCCAGCAGCGTTAGCGGTGGCAAAAACATTCAGTACTTC

j_gene: TRBJ1-5
d_gene: .
v_gene: TRBV19
abundance: .
CDR3aa: CASSDSGDLGQPQHF
CDR3nt: TGTGCCAGTAGTGATTCAGGGGATCTGGGTCAGCCCCAGCATTTT

j_gene: TRBJ1-3
d_gene: .
v_gene: TRBV12-3/TRBV12-4
abundance: .
CDR3aa: CASSRAQGRGHRNTIYF
CDR3nt: TGTGCCAGCAGCAGAGCACAGGGCCGGGGACATAGAAACACCATATATTTT

j_gene: TRBJ2-3
d_gene: .
v_gene: TRBV24-1
abundance: few
CDR3aa: CATSETGTLPPDTQYF
CDR3nt: TGTGCCACCAGTGAAACCGGGACATTACCCCCAGATACGCAGTATTTT

j_gene: TRBJ1-2
d_gene: TRBD1
v_gene: TRBV19
abundance: few
CDR3aa: CASSIGGTGPRNYGYTF
CDR3nt: TGTGCCAGTAGTATCGGGGGGACAGGGCCTCGTAACTATGGCTACACCTTC

j_gene: TRBJ2-1
d_gene: TRBD1
v_gene: TRBV4-1
abundance: few
CDR3aa: CASNTGTAVFDEQFF
CDR3nt: TGCGCCAGCAACACCGGGACAGCAGTCTTCGATGAGCAGTTCTTC

j_gene: TRBJ2-2
d_gene: .
v_gene: TRBV28
abundance: many
CDR3aa: CASSTLAGTGELFF
CDR3nt: TGTGCCAGCAGTACACTAGCCGGCACCGGGGAGCTGTTTTTT

j_gene: TRBJ2-5
d_gene: TRBD1
v_gene: TRBV20-1
abundance: .
CDR3aa: CSARVDRGGLAQQETQYF
CDR3nt: TGCAGTGCTAGGGTGGACAGGGGAGGCCTAGCGCAACAAGAGACCCAGTACTTC

j_gene: TRBJ2-7
d_gene: .
v_gene: TRBV6-1
abundance: few
CDR3aa: CASSTVAGLGYEQYF
CDR3nt: TGTGCCAGCAGTACGGTGGCGGGGTTGGGCTACGAGCAGTACTTC

j_gene: TRBJ2-7
d_gene: TRBD2
v_gene: TRBV20-1
abundance: many
CDR3aa: CSARWSSGYEQYF
CDR3nt: TGCAGTGCTAGATGGTCTAGCGGGTACGAGCAGTACTTC

j_gene: TRBJ2-7
d_gene: TRBD1
v_gene: TRBV6-5
abundance: many
CDR3aa: CASSYSGTGFYEQYF
CDR3nt: TGTGCCAGCAGTTACTCAGGGACAGGGTTCTACGAGCAGTACTTC

j_gene: TRBJ2-2
d_gene: TRBD1
v_gene: TRBV5-1
abundance: few
CDR3aa: CASSSIPTGGDGELFF
CDR3nt: TGCGCCAGCAGCTCAATCCCGACAGGGGGAGACGGGGAGCTGTTTTTT

j_gene: TRBJ2-7
d_gene: TRBD2
v_gene: TRBV20-1
abundance: many
CDR3aa: CSARGTSGPRYF
CDR3nt: TGCAGTGCTAGGGGGACTAGCGGCCCGCGGTACTTC

j_gene: TRBJ2-5
d_gene: .
v_gene: TRBV20-1
abundance: many
CDR3aa: CSAFRDGGVTQYF
CDR3nt: TGCAGTGCTTTCCGGGACGGCGGTGTGACCCAGTACTTC

j_gene: TRBJ1-1
d_gene: TRBD1
v_gene: TRBV24-1
abundance: many
CDR3aa: CATREGTANTEAFF
CDR3nt: TGTGCCACAAGAGAGGGGACAGCGAACACTGAAGCTTTCTTT

j_gene: TRBJ1-2
d_gene: TRBD1
v_gene: TRBV5-8
abundance: many
CDR3aa: CASSFGIAGGFGYTF
CDR3nt: TGTGCCAGCAGCTTTGGAATAGCAGGGGGGTTTGGCTACACCTTC

j_gene: TRBJ2-7
d_gene: TRBD1
v_gene: TRBV11-2
abundance: many
CDR3aa: CASSFVGGPGTGYEQYF
CDR3nt: TGTGCCAGCAGCTTTGTGGGGGGACCCGGGACAGGGTACGAGCAGTACTTC

j_gene: TRBJ1-2
d_gene: .
v_gene: TRBV20-1
abundance: many
CDR3aa: CSAHLTGSNYGYTF
CDR3nt: TGCAGTGCTCACCTAACCGGATCCAACTATGGCTACACCTTC

j_gene: TRBJ2-1
d_gene: TRBD2
v_gene: TRBV10-3
abundance: few
CDR3aa: CAISLRGTSVSYNEQFF
CDR3nt: TGTGCCATCAGTCTTCGGGGGACTAGCGTCTCCTACAATGAGCAGTTCTTC

j_gene: TRBJ2-2
d_gene: TRBD2
v_gene: TRBV9
abundance: .
CDR3aa: CASSVARASGRALNTGELFF
CDR3nt: TGTGCCAGCAGCGTAGCCCGGGCTAGCGGGAGGGCGTTAAACACCGGGGAGCTGTTTTTT

j_gene: TRBJ1-1
d_gene: .
v_gene: TRBV3-1
abundance: .
CDR3aa: CASSRGEGTEAFF
CDR3nt: TGTGCCAGCAGCAGGGGGGAGGGCACTGAAGCTTTCTTT

j_gene: TRBJ2-1
d_gene: TRBD2
v_gene: TRBV12-3/TRBV12-4
abundance: few
CDR3aa: CASRLAGGWKDNEQFF
CDR3nt: TGTGCCAGCAGACTAGCGGGAGGATGGAAAGACAATGAGCAGTTCTTC

j_gene: TRBJ2-5
d_gene: .
v_gene: TRBV5-6
abundance: .
CDR3aa: CASSQRAETQYF
CDR3nt: TGTGCCAGCAGCCAGAGGGCTGAGACCCAGTACTTC

j_gene: TRBJ2-7
d_gene: TRBD2
v_gene: TRBV20-1
abundance: .
CDR3aa: CSARGAGYEQYF
CDR3nt: TGCAGTGCTAGAGGAGCGGGGTACGAGCAGTACTTC

j_gene: TRBJ2-7
d_gene: TRBD1
v_gene: TRBV27
abundance: many
CDR3aa: CASSILSGTGGSYEQYF
CDR3nt: TGTGCCAGCAGTATACTCTCCGGGACAGGGGGCAGTTACGAGCAGTACTTC

j_gene: TRBJ1-5
d_gene: TRBD1
v_gene: TRBV2
abundance: few
CDR3aa: CASSGQGDQPQHF
CDR3nt: TGTGCCAGCAGCGGACAGGGTGATCAGCCCCAGCATTTT

j_gene: TRBJ1-1
d_gene: .
v_gene: TRBV29-1
abundance: .
CDR3aa: CSVEIGTNTEAFF
CDR3nt: TGCAGCGTTGAAATAGGCACTAACACTGAAGCTTTCTTT

j_gene: TRBJ2-3
d_gene: .
v_gene: TRBV20-1
abundance: many
CDR3aa: CSAISGRTDTQYF
CDR3nt: TGCAGTGCTATTTCAGGGCGCACAGATACGCAGTATTTT

j_gene: TRBJ2-7
d_gene: TRBD1
v_gene: TRBV20-1
abundance: many
CDR3aa: CSARRDRDEQYF
CDR3nt: TGCAGTGCTAGGAGGGACAGGGATGAGCAGTACTTC

j_gene: TRBJ2-2
d_gene: .
v_gene: TRBV29-1
abundance: few
CDR3aa: CSVERSGVKTGELFF
CDR3nt: TGCAGCGTTGAAAGGAGCGGCGTGAAAACCGGGGAGCTGTTTTTT

j_gene: TRBJ1-2
d_gene: TRBD1
v_gene: TRBV9
abundance: many
CDR3aa: CASSVGQGFGYTF
CDR3nt: TGTGCCAGCAGCGTGGGACAGGGGTTTGGCTACACCTTC

j_gene: TRBJ2-7
d_gene: .
v_gene: TRBV5-4
abundance: .
CDR3aa: CASSFAWSPEQYF
CDR3nt: TGTGCCAGCAGCTTTGCATGGAGCCCCGAGCAGTACTTC

j_gene: TRBJ2-1
d_gene: TRBD2
v_gene: TRBV20-1
abundance: many
CDR3aa: CSASVTSGRRNEQFF
CDR3nt: TGCAGTGCTAGCGTTACTAGCGGGAGAAGAAATGAGCAGTTCTTC

j_gene: TRBJ2-5
d_gene: .
v_gene: TRBV7-6
abundance: many
CDR3aa: CASSLIVGETQYF
CDR3nt: TGTGCCAGCAGCTTAATTGTTGGAGAGACCCAGTACTTC

j_gene: TRBJ2-7
d_gene: TRBD2
v_gene: TRBV7-9
abundance: many
CDR3aa: CASSRGLAYEQYF
CDR3nt: TGTGCCAGCAGCCGGGGACTAGCCTACGAGCAGTACTTC

j_gene: TRBJ1-5
d_gene: .
v_gene: TRBV19
abundance: .
CDR3aa: CASSIGQGLGQPQHF
CDR3nt: TGTGCCAGTAGTATAGGGCAGGGTCTTGGTCAGCCCCAGCATTTT

j_gene: TRBJ2-5
d_gene: TRBD2
v_gene: TRBV12-3/TRBV12-4
abundance: many
CDR3aa: CASSSGGRGETQYF
CDR3nt: TGTGCCAGCAGTAGTGGCGGGAGAGGAGAGACCCAGTACTTC

j_gene: TRBJ1-4
d_gene: TRBD1
v_gene: TRBV28
abundance: many
CDR3aa: CASSWQGATNEKLFF
CDR3nt: TGTGCCAGCAGCTGGCAGGGGGCAACTAATGAAAAACTGTTTTTT

j_gene: TRBJ1-4
d_gene: .
v_gene: TRBV6-2/TRBV6-3
abundance: .
CDR3aa: CASSADPPGTGSKIYEKLFF
CDR3nt: TGTGCCAGCAGTGCAGACCCCCCCGGGACCGGCTCTAAGATCTATGAAAAACTGTTTTTT

j_gene: TRBJ2-1
d_gene: .
v_gene: TRBV5-1
abundance: .
CDR3aa: CASSLARALYNEQFF
CDR3nt: TGCGCCAGCAGCTTGGCCCGGGCTCTATACAATGAGCAGTTCTTC

j_gene: TRBJ2-2
d_gene: TRBD2
v_gene: TRBV7-9
abundance: .
CDR3aa: CASSLNRFSGRVTAGELFF
CDR3nt: TGTGCCAGCAGCTTAAATCGGTTTAGCGGGAGAGTTACCGCCGGGGAGCTGTTTTTT

j_gene: TRBJ2-3
d_gene: TRBD2
v_gene: TRBV6-5
abundance: .
CDR3aa: CASSYSPLAGSPDTQYF
CDR3nt: TGTGCCAGCAGTTACTCCCCACTAGCGGGGAGCCCAGATACGCAGTATTTT

j_gene: TRBJ2-5
d_gene: TRBD2
v_gene: TRBV20-1
abundance: many
CDR3aa: CSAGTSGASGTQYF
CDR3nt: TGCAGTGCTGGGACTAGCGGGGCCTCAGGGACCCAGTACTTC